The 21 T cell receptor beta chains presented below share a single source sample, sequenced in a study of T cells after posttransplantation cyclophosphamide. A marrow graft followed busulfan-fludarabine conditioning, with cyclophosphamide on days +3 and +4. Sequencing was performed with immunoSEQ multiplex PCR; in TCRdb, only in-frame clones are kept and a portion is missing. The sample lists more than 4,500 clones, over 65% occurring once. The source material was CD4+ T cells sorted from blood, sampled about 350 days after allogeneic stem cell transplant with posttransplant cyclophosphamide. The origin of the receptors is a male patient in his 50s who received an allogeneic stem cell transplant from a related donor and was CMV-positive. Part of the T cell pool may stem from the graft donor.

The chain has TRBV18 and TRBJ2-2; 10 nucleotides line up with TRBD2. V lost 5 bases and J lost 3; bases outside the gene matches: 6. Germline CDR1 KGHSH, CDR2 LQKENI. This CDR3 contains 16 residues. The chain's CDR3 is CASSYTSGTYTGELFF. The CDR3 nucleotides are TGTGCCAGCTCATATACTAGCGGGACGTACACCGGGGAGCTGTTTTTT.

This chain uses TRBV29-1 with TRBJ2-2, with TRBD1 as a possible D gene (5 bases). The length of the CDR3 is 13 residues. Germline assignment: CDR1 SQVTM and CDR2 ANQGSEA. The V end was cut by 4 bases, the J end by 7 bases, with 13 bases between. CDR3 bases: TGCAGCGTTGGGGGCTTGTTTATCGGGGAGCTGTTTTTT. Translated: CSVGGLFIGELFF.

The V and J genes are TRBV6-1 and TRBJ1-4; 10 positions agree with TRBD1. Per the germline V gene, CDR1 is MNHNS and CDR2 is SASEGT. The V and J ends lost 0 bases and 11 bases, in that order; junction bases with no gene match: 9. The CDR3 spans 16 residues. CDR3: CASSEARTGGRQKLFF. The CDR3 bases are TGTGCCAGCAGTGAAGCCAGGACAGGGGGTCGGCAGAAACTGTTTTTT.

The chain recombines TRBV7-9 with TRBJ1-6; D is unclear. This CDR3 spans 15 amino acids. With 1 base removed from V and 13 bases from J, the gap between germline ends came to 17 bases. Germline V gene data show CDR1 as SEHNR and CDR2 as FQNEAQ (reference sequence). CDR3 nucleotides: TGTGCCAGCAGCTTAGACGGCGGCTGGCGGTCGCCCCTCCACTTT. Its protein is CASSLDGGWRSPLHF.

The chain is built from TRBV11-3 and TRBJ2-3; TRBD1 is a possible D gene (5 bases). Germline V lookup: CDR1 SGHNT, CDR2 YENEEA. The CDR3 contains 15 residues. Between the trimmed V and J ends, which lost 1 base and 2 bases, there was a span of 10 bases. CDR3 sequence: CASSLGQGTTDTQYF. In DNA, the CDR3 is TGTGCCAGCAGCTTAGGGCAGGGTACCACAGATACGCAGTATTTT.

This sequence joins TRBV4-1 and TRBJ2-5; 7 bases line up with TRBD1. The CDR3 length is 15 residues. The V gene's germline CDR1 is MGHRA and CDR2 YSYEKL. The junction had 7 bases not matched to a gene; V was cut back by 2 bases and J by 4 bases. CDR3 bases: TGCGCCAGCAGCCAAACGCAAGACAGGGCAGAGACCCAGTACTTC. Encoded protein: CASSQTQDRAETQYF.

The rearrangement uses TRBV5-1 and TRBJ2-5, with 7 nucleotides matching TRBD1. CDR3 size: 14 residues. Germline CDR1 and CDR2: SGHRS and YFSETQ. V lost 1 base and J lost 5; bases outside the gene matches: 5. CDR3: CASSLQGEGETQYF. CDR3 DNA sequence: TGCGCCAGCAGCTTGCAGGGGGAAGGGGAGACCCAGTACTTC.

The V call is TRBV4-3, the J call TRBJ2-7; TRBD2 is a possible D gene (6 bases). The CDR3 runs to 15 residues. Germline V gene data show CDR1 as LGHNA and CDR2 as YSLEER. Deletions cut 0 bases from V and 0 bases from J, with 9 bases between. The CDR3, as DNA: TGCGCCAGCAGCCAAGATCGGGGGAGCTCCTACGAGCAGTACTTC. It yields the protein CASSQDRGSSYEQYF.

This chain connects TRBV5-1 to TRBJ1-3; tentatively, D is TRBD1 (6 bases). This CDR3 comprises 14 residues. Trimming took off 4 bases at V and 2 bases at J, with 10 bases between the two ends. The germline gives CDR1 SGHRS, CDR2 YFSETQ. CDR3 amino acids: CASSEGGAGNTIYF. The CDR3 DNA sequence: TGCGCCAGCAGCGAAGGGGGAGCTGGAAACACCATATATTTT.

J is TRBJ1-1 and V is TRBV10-3; TRBD1 is a possible D gene (5 bases). The germline gives CDR1 ENHRY, CDR2 SYGVKD. The CDR3 contains 13 residues. Trimming shortened V by 7 bases and J by 5 bases, and 14 bases separated the two germline ends. The CDR3 reads CAINQGSETEAFF. The DNA of the CDR3 is TGTGCCATCAACCAGGGAAGTGAGACTGAAGCTTTCTTT.

Notes on this clone: A junction boundary mismatches the germline segment, possibly from a read error. The CDR3 DNA is TGTGCCAGCAGCTTTTCGGCAGGGCTTAATTCACCCCTCCATTTT. Translated, it gives CASSFSAGLNSPLHF. This chain links TRBV7-2 with TRBJ1-6, with a weak D call TRBD1 (5 bases). The CDR3 consists of 15 residues. In germline, CDR1 is SGHTA, CDR2 FQGNSA.

This clone was detected a few times. The chain links TRBV6-5 to TRBJ1-2; 7 nucleotides match TRBD1. With 6 bases clipped from V and 6 bases from J, the junction kept 10 bases outside the gene matches. Germline V lookup: CDR1 MNHEY, CDR2 SVGAGI. The CDR3 has 14 amino acids. The CDR3 bases are TGTGCCAGCAGACGGACAGGAGGAGGGGATGGCTACACCTTC. Translated, it gives CASRRTGGGDGYTF.

The J gene is TRBJ1-1, the V gene TRBV25-1; D might be TRBD1 (5 bases). V lost 1 base and J 3 bases, leaving 12 bases between the germline ends. The CDR3 runs 15 residues. Germline V gene sequence: CDR1 MGHDK, CDR2 SYGVNS. The CDR3 nucleotides read TGTGCCAGCAGTGAATCCCAGGGAATTGACACTGAAGCTTTCTTT. This gives the protein CASSESQGIDTEAFF.

The genes are TRBV5-4 and TRBJ2-3; TRBD1 matches at 8 bases. The germline gives CDR1 SGHNT, CDR2 YYREEE (reference sequence). V gave up 4 bases and J gave up 7 bases; unmatched junction bases: 5. The CDR3 has 13 residues. The CDR3 DNA sequence: TGTGCCAGCAGCCGATCAGGGGGCAATACGCAGTATTTT. Encoded protein: CASSRSGGNTQYF.

This clone was seen a handful of times. The rearrangement uses TRBV7-2 and TRBJ2-1, with 11 bases matching TRBD2. The V gene's germline CDR1 is SGHTA and CDR2 FQGNSA. The V gene end was trimmed by 1 base and the J gene end by 7 bases; junction bases not matched to a gene: 9. This CDR3 contains 17 residues. The CDR3 DNA is TGTGCCAGCAGCTTAGAACCACTAGCGGGGGCCGGAAATGAGCAGTTCTTC. It codes for CASSLEPLAGAGNEQFF.

This chain uses TRBV7-9 with TRBJ2-5; 8 bases fit TRBD1. V trimming: 6 bases; J trimming: 5 bases; junction bases outside the gene matches: 14. The CDR3 is made up of 16 amino acids. Germline V CDR1 and CDR2: SEHNR, FQNEAQ (reference sequence). The CDR3 DNA is TGTGCCAGCAGACCCCCCCCGGACAGGGCTGCGGAGACCCAGTACTTC. Protein product: CASRPPPDRAAETQYF.

The chain has TRBV7-6 and TRBJ1-2; D is possibly TRBD1 (6 bases). The CDR3 is made up of 16 amino acids. Germline CDR1 reads SGHVS; CDR2 reads FNYEAQ. Trimming cost V 5 bases and J 6 bases, with 22 bases left between them. In DNA, the CDR3 is TGTGCCAGCAGCCTGAGGAGTTCCGGGACATCGGATGGCTACACCTTC. It is translated as CASSLRSSGTSDGYTF.

The J gene is TRBJ2-7, the V gene TRBV2, with a possible D match to TRBD2 (6 bases). From germline, CDR1 is SNHLY and CDR2 FYNNEI. The CDR3 loop spans 16 amino acids. V was trimmed by 11 bases and J by 0 bases, leaving 23 bases between them. For the CDR3, the DNA is TGTGCCCTACTCAAGCGGGCTGGGTTCAGCTCCTACGAGCAGTACTTC. Translating gives CALLKRAGFSSYEQYF.

The chain employs TRBV6-1 and TRBJ1-5; tentatively, D is TRBD1 (6 bases). Trimming removed 4 bases at V and 5 bases at J, with 15 bases between. CDR1 and CDR2 from the germline V gene are MNHNS and SASEGT. The CDR3 is made up of 15 amino acids. This CDR3 reads CASSVGGGPHQPQHF. CDR3 DNA sequence: TGTGCCAGCAGTGTAGGGGGGGGGCCTCATCAGCCCCAGCATTTT.

This chain links TRBV5-6 with TRBJ1-3, with D unresolved. The V gene lost 2 bases and the J gene lost 0 bases, with 12 bases spanning the gap. Germline V gene data show CDR1 as SGHDT and CDR2 as YYEEEE. The CDR3 length is 16 residues. The CDR3 here is CASSFTPVFSGNTIYF. The CDR3 DNA is TGTGCCAGCAGCTTTACCCCAGTCTTCTCTGGAAACACCATATATTTT. The whole variable domain, remainder taken from reference TRBV5-6 and TRBJ1-3, is DAGVTQSPTHLIKTRGQQVTLRCSPKSGHDTVSWYQQALGQGPQFIFQYYEEEERQRGNFPDRFSGHQFPNYSSELNVNALLLGDSALYLCASSFTPVFSGNTIYFGEGSWLTVV.

This chain uses TRBV9 with TRBJ2-2, with D unclear. Germline loops: CDR1 SGDLS, CDR2 YYNGEE. The CDR3 consists of 12 residues. Trimming took 0 bases from V and 6 from J, leaving 3 bases between them. The chain's CDR3 is CASSVVSGELFF. CDR3 nucleotide sequence: TGTGCCAGCAGCGTAGTCTCCGGGGAGCTGTTTTTT.